The 14 T cell receptor beta chains below were found in one sample sequenced in a study of shared clonotypes between healthy human individuals. Produced via immunoSEQ multiplex PCR; TCRdb's table is partial and in-frame only. Of roughly 2.1 million clones listed, roughly 91% are singletons. Naive CD8 cells, CD45RO-negative and positively selected for CCR7, excluded terminally differentiated effector memory CD45RA+ cells. The specimen sequenced was naive CD8+ T cells from PBMCs. These TCRs come from a young man in good health. Some clones in this sample may be carry-over from other donors' samples.

As for this clone: Other DNA variants within this sample encode the same CDR3. This sequence joins TRBV27 and TRBJ2-1; D not resolved. V dropped 3 bases and J dropped 7 bases, with 7 bases sitting between them. Germline V gene lookup returns CDR1 MNHEY and CDR2 SMNVEV (reference sequence). The CDR3 consists of 12 residues. CDR3 nucleotide sequence: TGTGCCAGCAGTTTTTTGGGAAATGAGCAGTTCTTC. Translation: CASSFLGNEQFF.

V usage is TRBV6-5 and J usage is TRBJ2-1; TRBD2 might be the D (5 bases). The CDR3 is made up of 14 amino acids. The V end was cut by 6 bases, the J end by 4 bases, with 13 bases between. Germline V gene sequence: CDR1 MNHEY, CDR2 SVGAGI. CDR3 in amino acids: CASSLPGLYNEQFF. CDR3 DNA sequence: TGTGCCAGCAGCCTTCCTGGACTTTACAATGAGCAGTTCTTC.

The rearrangement joins TRBV19 to TRBJ2-1, with 9 bases that match TRBD2. The CDR3 runs to 14 residues. The V gene's germline CDR1 is LNHDA and CDR2 SQIVND (reference sequence). Trimming cost V 2 bases and J 8 bases; bases outside gene matches: 4. CDR3 sequence reads: CASSIQGTSYEQFF. DNA of the CDR3: TGTGCCAGTAGTATACAAGGGACTAGCTATGAGCAGTTCTTC.

The CDR3, as DNA: TGTGCCAGTAGTCCCCCCCATGGGACTGAAGCTTTCTTT. This codes for CASSPPHGTEAFF. The rearrangement uses TRBV19 and TRBJ1-1; D is uncertain. Per the germline V gene, CDR1 is LNHDA and CDR2 is SQIVND (reference sequence). The germline V and J ends were trimmed by 5 bases and 5 bases, with 12 bases remaining between them. This CDR3 is 13 amino acids long.

As to this clone: The sample has other DNA sequences that encode this CDR3 too. This chain uses TRBV2 with TRBJ2-5; tentative D call: TRBD2 (6 bases). The CDR3 is made up of 17 amino acids. Germline CDR1 SNHLY, CDR2 FYNNEI. V was shortened by 2 bases and J by 3 bases, with 19 bases between the two germline ends. The CDR3 region is CASSEITGGWGEETQYF. CDR3 in DNA: TGTGCCAGCAGTGAAATAACTGGTGGATGGGGGGAAGAGACCCAGTACTTC. Looking up the rest from reference TRBV2 and TRBJ2-5 gives the full variable domain: EPEVTQTPSHQVTQMGQEVILRCVPISNHLYFYWYRQILGQKVEFLVSFYNNEISEKSEIFDDQFSVERPDGSNFTLKIRSTKLEDSAMYFCASSEITGGWGEETQYFGPGTRLLVL.

The V and J genes are TRBV7-6 and TRBJ2-3; D remains unclear. The germline gives CDR1 SGHVS, CDR2 FNYEAQ. Trimming stripped 6 bases from V and 3 bases from J, with 16 bases between. The CDR3 sequence is 15 residues long. The CDR3 loop reads CASSFISTITDTQYF. DNA of the CDR3: TGTGCCAGCAGTTTCATAAGTACAATTACAGATACGCAGTATTTT.

The chain joins TRBV28 to TRBJ1-2, with 7 bases aligning to TRBD1. CDR1 is MDHEN and CDR2 is SYDVKM in the germline V gene. Unmatched junction bases numbered 4, after V lost 4 bases and J lost 2 bases. The CDR3 contains 14 residues. Here the CDR3 DNA reads TGTGCCAGCAGTTCAACAGGGGAGAACTATGGCTACACCTTC. Translated: CASSSTGENYGYTF.

For this clone: Other DNA sequences in the same sample also yield this CDR3. This sequence joins TRBV27 and TRBJ2-7, with TRBD1 matching over 8 bases. Unmatched junction bases numbered 5, after V lost 5 bases and J lost 2 bases. Germline CDR1 and CDR2: MNHEY and SMNVEV (reference sequence). The CDR3 is 14 residues long. CDR3 nucleotide sequence: TGTGCCAGCAGTCTCGGACAGGGAGCCTACGAGCAGTACTTC. Its translation is CASSLGQGAYEQYF.

Turning to this clone: The sample contains more than one DNA sequence encoding this CDR3. The gene calls are TRBV27 and TRBJ2-7, with D possibly matching TRBD2 (5 bases). Germline CDR1 is MNHEY and CDR2 is SMNVEV (reference sequence). Trimming pared 0 bases from V and 4 bases from J, leaving 10 bases between. This CDR3 contains 14 residues. CDR3: CASSLSEGGYEQYF. DNA for the CDR3: TGTGCCAGCAGTTTATCAGAGGGTGGGTACGAGCAGTACTTC.

A few counts support this clone. The genes are TRBV4-1 and TRBJ1-1; tentative D call: TRBD1 (6 bases). CDR1 and CDR2 from the germline V gene are MGHRA and YSYEKL. The CDR3 is made up of 14 amino acids. Trimming stripped 2 bases from V and 4 bases from J, with 11 bases between. The CDR3, as DNA: TGCGCCAGCAGCCAATGGGGGGCCAGCACTGAAGCTTTCTTT. It translates to CASSQWGASTEAFF.

This chain connects TRBV28 to TRBJ2-5; 9 positions match TRBD2. CDR3 length equals 19 residues. Unmatched junction bases numbered 15, after V lost 3 bases and J lost 1 base. Germline V gives CDR1 MDHEN, CDR2 SYDVKM. CDR3 amino acids: CASSFTRGGTSTFQETQYF. Written as DNA, the CDR3 is TGTGCCAGCAGTTTCACAAGGGGAGGGACTAGCACTTTCCAAGAGACCCAGTACTTC. The full variable domain, in which reference TRBV28 and TRBJ2-5 provide the parts outside the CDR3, is DVKVTQSSRYLVKRTGEKVFLECVQDMDHENMFWYRQDPGLGLRLIYFSYDVKMKEKGDIPEGYSVSREKKERFSLILESASTNQTSMYLCASSFTRGGTSTFQETQYFGPGTRLLVL.

V gene TRBV15 combines with J gene TRBJ1-1, with D possibly being TRBD1 (6 bases). V dropped 3 bases and J dropped 1 base, with 18 bases sitting between them. The CDR3 covers 17 residues. Germline V gene sequence: CDR1 LNHNV, CDR2 YYDKDF (reference sequence). DNA for the CDR3: TGTGCCACCAGCAGTGGTTACTCTTTGACAGGGAACACTGAAGCTTTCTTT. Amino acids: CATSSGYSLTGNTEAFF.

The CDR3 DNA follows: TGTGCCAGCAGCGGCATAGCGGGAGGTATATATGAGCAGTTCTTC. This sequence encodes CASSGIAGGIYEQFF. The gene calls are TRBV9 and TRBJ2-1, with 10 bases aligning to TRBD2. Germline values: CDR1 SGDLS, CDR2 YYNGEE. V dropped 3 bases and J dropped 8; count of bases not matched to a gene: 8. The CDR3 is 15 amino acids.

This sequence joins TRBV6-5 and TRBJ1-2; TRBD1 aligns across 7 bases. V lost 0 bases, J lost 7 bases, and 8 bases stayed unmatched. The CDR3 spans 15 residues. Germline V gene sequence: CDR1 MNHEY, CDR2 SVGAGI. The CDR3 coding sequence is TGTGCCAGCAGTTACTCGAAGGGGGCGCAAGGTGGCTACACCTTC. As protein: CASSYSKGAQGGYTF.